This TCR beta chain was observed in a study of blood T cells in healthy people across ages. Study observations and caveats: Across samples, TCR beta diversity tracked strongly with naive T cell percentage. As age increased, TCR beta diversity per million T cells fell in a roughly linear fashion.

Germline-derived CDR1 and CDR2 are MGHDK and SYGVNS. CDR3 size: 17 residues. With regard to this clonotype: Its antigen is unknown. One end of the junction is discordant with germline, which a read error may explain.

For the second PCR, which ran for roughly 6 to 11 cycles, a sample-barcoded 5' primer and a J-beta primer mix were used. Researchers report that a template-switch adaptor with 12 random nucleotides tagged each cDNA molecule. From each sample, at least 2.5 million paired-end reads containing CDR3 were obtained. Each CDR3 protein is one row after TCRdb ran MiXCR on the 5' RACE reads. The table shows over 600,000 distinct CDR3 sequences, with about half occurring only once. The material sequenced was blood. The sequence was collected from a man older than 75 in good health. The chain links TRBV25-1 to TRBJ1-1, with D maybe TRBD1 (5 bases). The CDR3 coding sequence is TGTGCCAGCAGTGAATATCCCGAGACAGTCGAGAACACCGAAGCTTTCTTT. Translating it yields CASSEYPETVENTEAFF. Drawing the rest from reference TRBV25-1 and TRBJ1-1, the complete variable domain is EADIYQTPRYLVIGTGKKITLECSQTMGHDKMYWYQQDPGMELHLIHYSYGVNSTEKGDLSSESTVSRIRTEHFPLTLESARPSHTSQYLCASSEYPETVENTEAFFGQGTRLTVV.